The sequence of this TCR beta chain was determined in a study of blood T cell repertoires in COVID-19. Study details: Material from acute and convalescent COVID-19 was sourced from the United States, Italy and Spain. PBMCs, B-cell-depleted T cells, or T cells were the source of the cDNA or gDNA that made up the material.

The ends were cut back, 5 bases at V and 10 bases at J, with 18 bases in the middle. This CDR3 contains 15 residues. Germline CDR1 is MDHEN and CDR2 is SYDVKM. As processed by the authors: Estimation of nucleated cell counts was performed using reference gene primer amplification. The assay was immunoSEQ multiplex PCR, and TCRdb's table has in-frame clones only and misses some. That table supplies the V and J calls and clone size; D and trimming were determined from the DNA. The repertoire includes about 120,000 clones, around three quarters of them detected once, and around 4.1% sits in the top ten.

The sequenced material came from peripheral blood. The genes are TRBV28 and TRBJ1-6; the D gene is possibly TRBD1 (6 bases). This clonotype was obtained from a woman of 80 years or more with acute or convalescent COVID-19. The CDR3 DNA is TGTGCCAGCAGTCCTCCCGCAGGGGAAGGATCACCCCTCCACTTT. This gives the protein CASSPPAGEGSPLHF.